The 25 T cell receptor beta chains below all came from one sample that was sequenced in a study of shared clonotypes between healthy human individuals. The data were produced by immunoSEQ multiplex PCR, yet TCRdb's version contains in-frame clones alone and is incomplete. The profile shows around 990,000 clones, 70% to 85% of them singletons. Sequencing used memory CD4+ T cells from PBMCs. The subset here: CD45RA-negative fraction. The receptors shown here come from a man aged 18-30 years in good health. Some clones in this sample may be carry-over from other donors' samples.

This clone appeared a single time. The rearrangement links TRBV15 to TRBJ2-3; D is possibly TRBD2 (5 bases). Deletions cut 0 bases from V and 3 bases from J, with 13 bases between. Germline values: CDR1 LNHNV, CDR2 YYDKDF (reference sequence). This CDR3 is built from 16 residues. The CDR3 DNA follows: TGTGCCACCAGCAGAGATACGGGATTCGGTACAGATACGCAGTATTTT. This codes for CATSRDTGFGTDTQYF.

In DNA form, the CDR3 reads TGTGCCAGCACCCCTGGTGGGAATGAGCAGTTCTTC. This gives the protein CASTPGGNEQFF. J is TRBJ2-1 and V is TRBV6-6, with D hard to call. Germline V gives CDR1 MNHNY, CDR2 SVGAGI (reference sequence). The CDR3 covers 12 residues. The V end lost 7 bases, the J end lost 7 bases, and 11 bases lay between the germline ends.

The V gene is TRBV5-1, the J gene TRBJ2-2, with D possibly being TRBD1 (5 bases). The CDR3 has 15 residues. Trimming cost V 4 bases and J 1 base, with 11 bases left between them. Germline V lookup: CDR1 SGHRS, CDR2 YFSETQ. This chain's CDR3 is CASSDHRRNTGELFF. The CDR3 coding sequence is TGCGCCAGCAGCGATCACAGGAGGAACACCGGGGAGCTGTTTTTT. Full variable domain (rest looked up from reference TRBV5-1 and TRBJ2-2): KAGVTQTPRYLIKTRGQQVTLSCSPISGHRSVSWYQQTPGQGLQFLFEYFSETQRNKGNFPGRFSGRQFSNSRSEMNVSTLELGDSALYLCASSDHRRNTGELFFGEGSRLTVL.

This clone was observed at least ten times. The chain carries TRBV7-2 and TRBJ2-3; D is ambiguous. V lost 0 bases and J 0 bases, leaving 10 bases between the germline ends. The CDR3 is 16 amino acids. CDR1 SGHTA and CDR2 FQGNSA come from the germline V gene. In nucleotides, the CDR3 is TGTGCCAGCAGCTTAGCTGGGATAGCTAGCACAGATACGCAGTATTTT. Translated: CASSLAGIASTDTQYF.

The chain uses TRBV5-1 and TRBJ2-2; no clear D gene. Deletions cut 0 bases from V and 4 bases from J, with 16 bases between. The CDR3 is 17 residues long. Germline CDR1 is SGHRS and CDR2 is YFSETQ. The CDR3 is CASSLGSEGYGTGELFF. In DNA, the CDR3 is TGCGCCAGCAGCTTGGGTAGTGAAGGGTACGGCACCGGGGAGCTGTTTTTT.

The rearrangement joins TRBV28 to TRBJ1-2; 7 bases fit TRBD1. CDR3 length: 16 residues. Germline loops: CDR1 MDHEN, CDR2 SYDVKM. The junction had 13 bases not matched to a gene; V was cut back by 5 bases and J by 4 bases. CDR3 nucleotide sequence: TGTGCCAGCAGTACACCCACAGGGGTCCCATTCTATGGCTACACCTTC. It translates to CASSTPTGVPFYGYTF.

As to this clone: Other DNA sequences in this sample translate to the same CDR3. In DNA, the CDR3 is TGTGCCAGCAGCTTAGTCTACGAGCAGTACTTC. Translation gives CASSLVYEQYF. The J gene is TRBJ2-7, the V gene TRBV7-8; D not resolved. CDR1 and CDR2 from the germline V gene are SGHVS and FQNEAQ. The CDR3 loop spans 11 amino acids. Trimming left V 1 base short and J 3 bases short, with 1 base between.

This clone was recorded many times. This chain links TRBV10-2 with TRBJ2-5; D tentatively reads TRBD1 or TRBD2 (5 bases each). Germline CDR1 and CDR2: WSHSY and SAAADI. The CDR3 has 15 amino acids. V was shortened by 6 bases and J by 5 bases, with 19 bases between the two germline ends. As DNA, the CDR3 is TGCGCCAGCAGCGACAGCGGCCGCCCCAGGGAGACCCAGTACTTC. Protein product: CASSDSGRPRETQYF.

This chain uses TRBV13 with TRBJ2-3; D may be TRBD2 (7 bases). Looked up from germline, CDR1 is PRHDT and CDR2 is FYEKMQ (reference sequence). This CDR3 comprises 14 residues. The V end lost 4 bases, the J end lost 6 bases, and 14 bases lay between the germline ends. The CDR3 coding sequence is TGTGCCAGCAGCTGGGAGGGGGATGGGGATACGCAGTATTTT. Its translation: CASSWEGDGDTQYF.

A note on this clone: In the same sample, other DNA sequences code for this CDR3. The chain uses TRBV2 and TRBJ2-3, with 13 bases identical to TRBD2. In germline, CDR1 is SNHLY, CDR2 FYNNEI. The CDR3 extends over 14 amino acids. V shed 9 bases, J shed 3 bases, and the junction held 3 bases outside the gene matches. The CDR3 protein is CASGLAGVTDTQYF. CDR3 coding DNA: TGTGCCAGTGGACTAGCGGGAGTTACAGATACGCAGTATTTT.

This clone came up a few times. Other DNA sequences from this sample encode an identical CDR3 as well. V gene TRBV5-1 combines with J gene TRBJ1-5, with 12 bases that match TRBD1. The CDR3 is 15 residues long. The ends lost 3 bases at V and 6 bases at J; junction bases unmatched: 4. Germline values: CDR1 SGHRS, CDR2 YFSETQ. The CDR3 nucleotides read TGCGCCAGCAGCTGGGGGACAGGGGGCGGTCAGCCCCAGCATTTT. As protein: CASSWGTGGGQPQHF. Based on the CDR3 plus reference TRBV5-1 and TRBJ1-5, the full variable domain is KAGVTQTPRYLIKTRGQQVTLSCSPISGHRSVSWYQQTPGQGLQFLFEYFSETQRNKGNFPGRFSGRQFSNSRSEMNVSTLELGDSALYLCASSWGTGGGQPQHFGDGTRLSIL.

V usage is TRBV30 and J usage is TRBJ1-1, with no clear D. Germline lookup yields CDR1 GTSNPN and CDR2 SVGIG (reference sequence). The CDR3 has 13 amino acids. V shed 2 bases and J shed 1 base, with 8 bases lying between them. The CDR3 sequence is CAWSYLRNTEAFF. The CDR3 region has the DNA TGTGCCTGGAGTTATCTCCGGAACACTGAAGCTTTCTTT.

The chain carries TRBV5-8 and TRBJ1-4, with 10 positions matching TRBD1. The V and J ends lost 4 bases and 7 bases, in that order; junction bases with no gene match: 4. The CDR3 consists of 14 residues. Per germline, CDR1 SGHTS and CDR2 YDEGEE. The CDR3 reads CASSRQGAREKLFF. In DNA, the CDR3 is TGTGCCAGCAGCCGACAGGGGGCGCGTGAAAAACTGTTTTTT.

The V gene is TRBV9, the J gene TRBJ1-3; 9 bases map to TRBD1. Germline CDR1 is SGDLS and CDR2 is YYNGEE. The length of the CDR3 is 16 residues. V lost 4 bases and J lost 2; bases outside the gene matches: 7. CDR3 DNA sequence: TGTGCCAGCAGCAAAGGGACAGGGTTAACTGGAAACACCATATATTTT. Amino acids: CASSKGTGLTGNTIYF.

Remarks on this clone: The sample contains more than one DNA sequence encoding this CDR3. The chain recombines TRBV19 with TRBJ1-4; no firm D call. Germline V gene data show CDR1 as LNHDA and CDR2 as SQIVND (reference sequence). The CDR3 spans 14 residues. The V end lost 4 bases, the J end lost 0 bases, and 6 bases lay between the germline ends. CDR3 DNA: TGTGCCAGTAGTAGCGGAGCAACTAATGAAAAACTGTTTTTT. Translating gives CASSSGATNEKLFF.

The chain carries TRBV11-2 and TRBJ1-4; no definite D call. Trimming pared 2 bases from V and 8 bases from J, leaving 9 bases between. The CDR3 is 13 amino acids. Per germline, CDR1 SGHAT and CDR2 FQNNGV. The CDR3 DNA follows: TGTGCCAGCAGCTTACTCTGGCCCGAAAAACTGTTTTTT. This encodes CASSLLWPEKLFF. Complete variable domain (other parts from reference TRBV11-2 and TRBJ1-4): EAGVAQSPRYKIIEKRQSVAFWCNPISGHATLYWYQQILGQGPKLLIQFQNNGVVDDSQLPKDRFSAERLKGVDSTLKIQPAKLEDSAVYLCASSLLWPEKLFFGSGTQLSVL.

This clone was seen only once. The chain links TRBV9 to TRBJ2-3; 10 bases are shared with TRBD2. V dropped 2 bases and J dropped 4; count of bases not matched to a gene: 10. Germline lookup yields CDR1 SGDLS and CDR2 YYNGEE. CDR3 length equals 17 residues. The CDR3 DNA reads as TGTGCCAGCAGCGTCCGGCTAGCGGGAGCAGGAGCAGATACGCAGTATTTT. It codes for CASSVRLAGAGADTQYF.

A word on this clone: This CDR3 is also generated by other DNA sequences in the sample. The V call is TRBV29-1, the J call TRBJ2-7; D is unresolved. V dropped 6 bases and J dropped 2 bases, with 8 bases sitting between them. The CDR3 is 11 residues long. Germline V gene data show CDR1 as SQVTM and CDR2 as ANQGSEA. The CDR3 bases are TGCAGCGTCGGGCCTACCTACGAGCAGTACTTC. Translation gives CSVGPTYEQYF.

The V call is TRBV5-1, the J call TRBJ2-1; 11 nucleotides agree with TRBD1. Per germline, CDR1 SGHRS and CDR2 YFSETQ. The CDR3 loop spans 15 amino acids. V gave up 4 bases and J gave up 7 bases; unmatched junction bases: 7. CDR3 residues: CASSADRGRLNEQFF. The CDR3 coding sequence is TGCGCCAGCAGCGCGGACAGGGGGCGCCTGAATGAGCAGTTCTTC.

The V gene is TRBV5-1, the J gene TRBJ2-2; D not certain. Per the germline V gene, CDR1 is SGHRS and CDR2 is YFSETQ. The CDR3 contains 13 residues. The germline V and J ends were trimmed by 2 bases and 4 bases, with 6 bases remaining between them. This CDR3 is CASSFDFTGELFF. CDR3 sequence (DNA): TGCGCCAGCAGCTTCGACTTCACCGGGGAGCTGTTTTTT.

The V call is TRBV5-1, the J call TRBJ2-3; TRBD2 matches at 11 bases. The CDR3 loop spans 15 amino acids. J was trimmed by 5 bases and V by 7 bases; bases with no gene match: 9. The germline V gene encodes CDR1 SGHRS and CDR2 YFSETQ. The CDR3 protein is CASSSGTSGRDTQYF. CDR3 coding DNA: TGCGCCAGCTCCTCCGGGACTAGCGGAAGAGATACGCAGTATTTT.

V and J are TRBV27 and TRBJ2-4; 7 nucleotides agree with TRBD2. With V trimmed by 5 bases and J by 3 bases, 10 bases remained unmatched. This CDR3 is built from 16 residues. CDR1 and CDR2 (germline): MNHEY, SMNVEV (reference sequence). CDR3 DNA: TGTGCCAGCAGTCCAGTGGGGGGGATAAACAAAAACATTCAGTACTTC. It yields the protein CASSPVGGINKNIQYF.

This chain connects TRBV4-2 to TRBJ1-2; no reliable D call. The CDR3 spans 12 residues. V gave up 1 base and J gave up 3 bases, with 3 bases separating them. The V gene's germline CDR1 is LGHNA and CDR2 YNFKEQ. The CDR3 loop is CASSQGHYGYTF. In DNA form, the CDR3 reads TGTGCCAGCAGCCAAGGACACTATGGCTACACCTTC.

V and J are TRBV6-6 and TRBJ1-1; no firm D call. The CDR3 covers 11 residues. The germline gives CDR1 MNHNY, CDR2 SVGAGI (reference sequence). Trimming pared 6 bases from V and 3 bases from J, leaving 5 bases between. CDR3 nucleotide sequence: TGTGCCAGCAGCACCTACACTGAAGCTTTCTTT. This encodes CASSTYTEAFF.

The gene calls are TRBV28 and TRBJ1-2; D unresolved. V was clipped by 6 bases and J by 4 bases, with 18 bases between them. The CDR3 is 15 amino acids. Per germline, CDR1 MDHEN and CDR2 SYDVKM. DNA for the CDR3: TGTGCCAGCAGCCCTCCCCCCACCCGAGGCTATGGCTACACCTTC. Its translation is CASSPPPTRGYGYTF.